Described below is a single T cell receptor (beta chain) sequence and its context. No cognate antigen has been identified for it. Base-call qualities are not available, and no considerably larger clone is one nucleotide away. This specimen comes from a study of cytomegalovirus exposure and HLA in healthy donors (dated by TCRdb to about 2017). Context from the whole study: A later analysis indicated that the 90 to 150 validation repertoires were generated on the platform also employed for the approximately 690 repertoires of the first cohort. The study aimed to test whether signatures of past pathogen exposure could be identified by cataloging public T cell receptors. A separate validation cohort of more than 100 different subjects was used in addition to the roughly 640-subject first cohort. To predict cytomegalovirus infection status, the study brought together high-throughput TCR immunosequencing, statistical association of individual TCRs with disease status, and machine learning. The full study reports these points: Cytomegalovirus status was reported to be diagnosed by the classifier with high specificity and sensitivity in both the original and validation cohorts. All 120 or so repertoires were used to score co-occurrence in the validation cohort in a later analysis, because that analysis had no HLA typing for the cohort. The study gave a list of about 150 TCR beta chains associated with cytomegalovirus. A later analysis found that TCRs clustered in the first cohort also tended to co-occur in the 120 validation repertoires, with 94% of cluster scores above 0. A few of the identified cytomegalovirus-associated TCR beta chains were confirmed in vitro to be specific for cytomegalovirus antigens. Most TCR sequences were observed very rarely across donors, whereas some public TCRs were present in many individuals. It was suggested by the authors that the approach could potentially be generalized to other disease states and immunological phenotypes.

The donors were included in the validation cohort of around 120 subjects, a group kept apart from the roughly 670-subject first cohort. The junction carries 4 bases between V and J, which are trimmed by 1 base and 4 bases respectively. Including the terminal cysteine and phenylalanine, the CDR3 comprises 12 residues. Only CDR3 DNA remains: 36 bases, in frame from the first base. The germline V gene (reference sequence) supplies CDR1 MNHEY and CDR2 SMNVEV. Receptors were amplified or captured by the immunoSEQ multiplex PCR assay. On the authors' methods: A statistical classification framework was developed to diagnose cytomegalovirus status using the catalog of TCR beta chain sequences. TCRdb holds this immuneACCESS table with in-frame rearrangements only. Some clones are missing; in checked studies, unresolved V genes explain under half, and the rest has no known cause. Clone size and the V and J calls come from that table; the DNA yielded D and trimming. This sample lists about 98,000 clones; around nine tenths were detected once. About 4% of the sample comes from the top ten.

Sequences were obtained from PBMCs. The rearranged segments are TRBV27 and TRBJ1-2, with no confidently assigned D gene. This sequence originates from a woman in her twenties or thirties in good health and CMV-seronegative. The nucleotide sequence is TGTGCCAGCAGTTTATACGGCTATGGCTACACCTTC. It encodes CASSLYGYGYTF.